A single sample gave rise to the 9 T cell receptor beta chains below, sequenced in a study of blood T cells in healthy people across ages. Through a sample-barcoded 5' primer and a J-beta primer mix, a second PCR was run for about 7 to 12 cycles. In TCRdb, the 5' RACE reads were re-called with MiXCR into one record per CDR3 protein. The table has about 640,000 distinct CDR3 sequences, roughly 30% seen once. Sequencing used blood. These receptors originate from a woman older than 75 in good health.

In the case of this clonotype: Given a much more abundant clone one base away, this may be a read error. The rearrangement links TRBV28 to TRBJ2-7; TRBD2 is a possible D gene (5 bases). Germline assignment: CDR1 MDHEN and CDR2 SYDVKM. V lost 6 bases and J lost 3, with 15 bases in between. The CDR3 spans 14 residues. CDR3 coding DNA: TGTGCCAGCAGGTTAGAGGGAACCTACTACGAGCAGTACTTC. Translated, it gives CASRLEGTYYEQYF. Together with reference TRBV28 and TRBJ2-7, the CDR3 gives the full variable domain: DVKVTQSSRYLVKRTGEKVFLECVQDMDHENMFWYRQDPGLGLRLIYFSYDVKMKEKGDIPEGYSVSREKKERFSLILESASTNQTSMYLCASRLEGTYYEQYFGPGTRLTVT.

Only a few counts were recorded for this clonotype. J is TRBJ1-1 and V is TRBV7-3; possibly TRBD1 for D (5 bases). The CDR3 covers 14 residues. Germline lookup yields CDR1 SGHTA and CDR2 FQGTGA. The germline V and J ends were trimmed by 1 base and 7 bases, with 13 bases remaining between them. CDR3 residues: CASSLKGPPGEAFF. Written as DNA, the CDR3 is TGTGCCAGCAGCTTAAAGGGGCCACCTGGTGAAGCTTTCTTT.

A few counts support this clonotype. The chain is built from TRBV7-9 and TRBJ2-3; TRBD2 agrees at 10 bases. Germline CDR1 reads SEHNR; CDR2 reads FQNEAQ (reference sequence). The CDR3 extends over 15 amino acids. Trimming took 4 bases from V and 2 from J; bases not matched to a gene: 3. CDR3 in amino acids: CASSYSGGYTDTQYF. CDR3 DNA: TGTGCCAGCAGCTATAGCGGGGGGTACACAGATACGCAGTATTTT.

This clonotype was observed many times. The chain couples TRBV11-2 to TRBJ1-2, with unresolved D. This CDR3 is built from 13 residues. Looked up from germline, CDR1 is SGHAT and CDR2 is FQNNGV. Trimming shortened V by 0 bases and J by 7 bases, and 9 bases separated the two germline ends. The CDR3: CASSLDRSVGYTF. DNA for the CDR3: TGTGCCAGCAGCTTAGATCGGTCGGTTGGCTACACCTTC.

The rearrangement uses TRBV27 and TRBJ1-1; the D is unclear. Germline CDR1 MNHEY, CDR2 SMNVEV (reference sequence). This CDR3 region has 16 residues. V dropped 4 bases and J dropped 4 bases, with 19 bases sitting between them. The CDR3 loop reads CASSSYSGSLLTEAFF. Here the CDR3 DNA reads TGTGCCAGCAGTTCGTACTCGGGCTCCCTGCTCACTGAAGCTTTCTTT.

This clonotype was detected once. Given a much more abundant clone one base away, this may be a read error. The CDR3 does not end in the conserved phenylalanine or tryptophan, so this is likely a read error. CDR3 nucleotide sequence: TGTGCCAGCAGTTTTCTAGCGGGGGAGAGGAATGAGCAGTTCTGC. It yields the protein CASSFLAGERNEQFC. This chain connects TRBV27 to TRBJ2-1; 10 positions agree with TRBD2. The length of the CDR3 is 15 residues. Per germline, CDR1 MNHEY and CDR2 SMNVEV (reference sequence). V gave up 3 bases and J gave up 7 bases; unmatched junction bases: 6.

V and J are TRBV13 and TRBJ1-3, with D possibly matching TRBD1 (6 bases). V was shortened by 7 bases and J by 2 bases, with 18 bases between the two germline ends. CDR1 is PRHDT and CDR2 is FYEKMQ in the germline V gene (reference sequence). The CDR3 totals 16 residues. The CDR3 loop reads CASNPRGAGAGNTIYF. For the CDR3, the DNA is TGTGCCAGCAACCCCCGGGGGGCAGGAGCTGGAAACACCATATATTTT.

This clonotype was recorded many times. This chain links TRBV28 with TRBJ2-1; D is unresolved. Looked up from germline, CDR1 is MDHEN and CDR2 is SYDVKM. This CDR3 comprises 13 residues. Trimming took 5 bases from V and 8 from J, leaving 13 bases between them. DNA for the CDR3: TGTGCCAGCAGTCCCCCCTTAGGGCATGAGCAGTTCTTC. Translation gives CASSPPLGHEQFF. Full variable domain (rest looked up from reference TRBV28 and TRBJ2-1): DVKVTQSSRYLVKRTGEKVFLECVQDMDHENMFWYRQDPGLGLRLIYFSYDVKMKEKGDIPEGYSVSREKKERFSLILESASTNQTSMYLCASSPPLGHEQFFGPGTRLTVL.

This clonotype was detected many times. This may be a read error: a much more frequent sequence differs by one nucleotide. The chain couples TRBV7-2 to TRBJ2-1, with D perhaps being TRBD1 or TRBD2 (6 bases each). With the DNA end fitting TRBJ2-7 better, the J assignment may be wrong. CDR3 length equals 15 residues. From germline, CDR1 is SGHTA and CDR2 FQGNSA. CDR3 residues: CASSLAGGAYNEQYF. CDR3 nucleotide sequence: TGTGCCAGCAGCTTAGCGGGGGGCGCCTACAATGAGCAGTACTTC.